The clone carrying this T cell receptor beta chain was detected a few times. The source of the sample is a study of blood T cell repertoires in COVID-19. Some clones are missing from TCRdb's copy, which holds only in-frame ones; the method was immunoSEQ multiplex PCR. Here the sample spans about 180,000 clones, roughly 80% being singletons. With V trimmed by 6 bases and J by 2 bases, 7 bases remained unmatched. The germline gives CDR1 SNHLY, CDR2 FYNNEI. There are 16 residues in the CDR3. The specimen was peripheral blood. The chain has TRBV2 and TRBJ1-3; the match to TRBD1 covers 10 bases. This sequence was found in a woman in her seventies with acute or convalescent COVID-19. The CDR3 loop reads CASSQDRGFAGNTIYF. For the CDR3, the DNA is TGTGCCAGCAGCCAGGACAGGGGGTTTGCTGGAAACACCATATATTTT.